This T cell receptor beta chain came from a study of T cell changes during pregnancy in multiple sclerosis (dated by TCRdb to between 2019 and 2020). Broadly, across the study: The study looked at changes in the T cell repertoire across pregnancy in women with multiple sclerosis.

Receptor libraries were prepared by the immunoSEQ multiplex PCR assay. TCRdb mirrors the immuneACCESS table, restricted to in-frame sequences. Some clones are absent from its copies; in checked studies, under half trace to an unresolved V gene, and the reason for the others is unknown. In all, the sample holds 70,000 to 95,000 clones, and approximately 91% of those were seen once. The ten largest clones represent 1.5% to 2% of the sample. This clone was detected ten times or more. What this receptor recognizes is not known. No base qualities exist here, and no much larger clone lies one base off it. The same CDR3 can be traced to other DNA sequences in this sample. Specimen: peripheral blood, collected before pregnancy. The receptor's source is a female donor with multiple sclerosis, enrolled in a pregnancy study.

The CDR3 loop reads CASSFGDRVGGYTF. The nucleotide sequence is TGTGCCAGCAGCTTTGGGGACAGGGTTGGAGGCTACACCTTC. The sequence joins TRBV7-9 to TRBJ1-2; 9 central bases correspond to TRBD1. CDR1 and CDR2 are read off the germline V gene (reference sequence) as SEHNR and FQNEAQ. From the cysteine up to the phenylalanine, the CDR3 has a length of 14 residues. The retained sequence is limited to the CDR3, 42 bases, with the frame set at the first base. The junction shows trimming of 3 bases on V and 8 bases on J, and the gene matches do not reach 7 bases of it.